The 22 T cell receptor beta chains presented below share a single source sample, sequenced in a study of T cells after yellow fever vaccination. TCRdb re-analysed the 5' RACE reads in MiXCR, keeping a single row per CDR3 protein. The sample shows some 260,000 distinct CDR3 sequences, around 4.9% of them seen only once. The material was CD4+ T cells sorted from PBMCs, obtained on the day of the yellow fever booster vaccination. Receptor source: a man younger than 35 who received the YFV17D yellow fever vaccine.

This clonotype was seen a few times. This sequence joins TRBV10-1 and TRBJ1-1; D is perhaps TRBD1 (5 bases). The CDR3 extends over 13 amino acids. V lost 2 bases and J 5 bases, leaving 9 bases between the germline ends. Germline CDR1 is WNHNN and CDR2 is SYGVQD (reference sequence). The CDR3 sequence: CASSEPGLTEAFF. As DNA, the CDR3 is TGCGCCAGCAGTGAGCCAGGGCTAACTGAAGCTTTCTTT.

This clonotype was counted at least ten times. The chain recombines TRBV5-5 with TRBJ2-7; D could derive from TRBD1 or TRBD2 (6 bases each). V was cut by 0 bases and J by 2 bases, with 18 bases left in between. This CDR3 spans 17 amino acids. CDR1 SGHKS and CDR2 YYEKEE come from the germline V gene (reference sequence). CDR3 sequence: CASSLAATGTLPYEQYF. In DNA, the CDR3 is TGTGCCAGCAGCTTGGCCGCCACAGGGACTTTACCCTACGAGCAGTACTTC.

In this sample, this clonotype turned up a few times. This chain connects TRBV20-1 to TRBJ2-1; D remains unclear. In germline, CDR1 is DFQATT, CDR2 SNEGSKA (reference sequence). The CDR3 sequence is 10 residues long. As DNA, the CDR3 is TGCAGGGCGCAAGGCAATGAGCAGTTCTTC. It specifies CRAQGNEQFF.

V usage is TRBV5-1 and J usage is TRBJ1-1; perhaps TRBD1 as D (5 bases). CDR1 and CDR2 (germline): SGHRS, YFSETQ. The CDR3 is 14 amino acids. Trimming shortened V by 3 bases and J by 0 bases, and 9 bases separated the two germline ends. CDR3 bases: TGCGCCAGCAGCTACGCAGGGATGAACACTGAAGCTTTCTTT. It codes for CASSYAGMNTEAFF.

The table lists this clonotype with many counts. The chain has TRBV7-2 and TRBJ2-3; TRBD2 matches at 8 bases. CDR3 length equals 15 residues. Per germline, CDR1 SGHTA and CDR2 FQGNSA. Trimming took 4 bases from V and 4 from J; bases not matched to a gene: 7. CDR3 protein: CASSWRLAGPDTQYF. The DNA of the CDR3 is TGTGCCAGCAGCTGGCGCCTAGCGGGCCCAGATACGCAGTATTTT.

This clonotype was picked up a small number of times. The V and J genes are TRBV28 and TRBJ1-2, with a possible D match to TRBD1 (5 bases). V lost 2 bases to trimming and J lost 7 bases, with 8 bases between them. The germline V gene has CDR1 MDHEN and CDR2 SYDVKM. This CDR3 is 12 amino acids long. CDR3 in amino acids: CASSLQGVGYTF. The CDR3 region has the DNA TGTGCCAGCAGTTTACAGGGAGTTGGCTACACCTTC.

This clonotype was picked up a small number of times. The CDR3 coding sequence is TGTGCCAGTAGTGGGACAGCCGGAACACCCCTCCACTTT. It is translated as CASSGTAGTPLHF. The V and J genes are TRBV19 and TRBJ1-6, with 7 bases that match TRBD1. V lost 5 bases to trimming and J lost 11 bases; unmatched junction nucleotides: 6. Germline CDR1 and CDR2: LNHDA and SQIVND (reference sequence). The CDR3 totals 13 residues.

The sample holds many counts of this clonotype. This chain connects TRBV12-3 or TRBV12-4 to TRBJ2-1; TRBD2 matches at 9 bases. The CDR3 runs 14 residues. J lost 9 bases, V lost 3 bases, and 6 bases had no gene match. This chain's CDR3 is CASSLRLAGSEQFF. The CDR3 bases are TGTGCCAGCAGTTTGAGGCTAGCGGGGAGTGAGCAGTTCTTC.

The V gene is TRBV4-1, the J gene TRBJ2-7, with unresolved D. CDR3 length equals 13 residues. V lost 1 base, J lost 7 bases, and 11 bases lay in between. From germline, CDR1 is MGHRA and CDR2 YSYEKL. CDR3 bases: TGCGCCAGCAGCCAAGCCTTCGGTGAAGAGCAGTACTTC. The encoded protein is CASSQAFGEEQYF.

The sample holds a few counts of this clonotype. This chain connects TRBV5-1 to TRBJ1-1; D is uncertain. The CDR3 is made up of 15 amino acids. Per germline, CDR1 SGHRS and CDR2 YFSETQ. V was shortened by 4 bases and J by 1 base, with 14 bases between the two germline ends. Here the CDR3 DNA reads TGCGCCAGCAGCCCTTCTGAACAGTGGAACACTGAAGCTTTCTTT. This sequence encodes CASSPSEQWNTEAFF.

V and J are TRBV12-3 or TRBV12-4 and TRBJ2-1; possible D gene TRBD1, 5 bases. The CDR3 runs to 15 residues. Trimming stripped 2 bases from V and 7 bases from J, with 15 bases between. This CDR3 is CASSLKAGFSNEQFF. For the CDR3, the DNA is TGTGCCAGCAGTTTAAAGGCAGGGTTCTCTAATGAGCAGTTCTTC.

This clonotype was counted at least ten times. This chain connects TRBV5-1 to TRBJ2-5; 15 bases map to TRBD2. This CDR3 comprises 18 residues. J was trimmed by 1 base and V by 2 bases; bases with no gene match: 6. CDR1 is SGHRS, CDR2 YFSETQ, per germline. The CDR3 region is CASSLGLAGGIIQETQYF. CDR3 coding DNA: TGCGCCAGCAGCTTAGGACTAGCGGGGGGGATTATCCAAGAGACCCAGTACTTC. Complete variable domain (other parts from reference TRBV5-1 and TRBJ2-5): KAGVTQTPRYLIKTRGQQVTLSCSPISGHRSVSWYQQTPGQGLQFLFEYFSETQRNKGNFPGRFSGRQFSNSRSEMNVSTLELGDSALYLCASSLGLAGGIIQETQYFGPGTRLLVL.

This clonotype has at least ten counts. The V gene is TRBV20-1, the J gene TRBJ1-5; 9 bases agree with TRBD1. V lost 3 bases to trimming and J lost 4 bases; unmatched junction nucleotides: 4. The CDR3 spans 14 residues. Germline V gives CDR1 DFQATT, CDR2 SNEGSKA (reference sequence). The CDR3 sequence is CSARGQGGNQPQHF. The CDR3 nucleotides are TGCAGTGCTAGGGGACAGGGAGGAAATCAGCCCCAGCATTTT.

CDR3 amino acids: CASRRSMDIQYF. In nucleotides, the CDR3 is TGTGCCAGCAGGCGGAGCATGGACATTCAGTACTTC. V and J are TRBV6-2 or TRBV6-3 and TRBJ2-4; D uncertain. The CDR3 sequence is 12 residues long. V was cut by 6 bases and J by 8 bases, with 11 bases left in between. The V gene's germline CDR1 is MNHEY and CDR2 SVGEGT.

The J gene is TRBJ1-2, the V gene TRBV18; tentative D call: TRBD1 (5 bases). This CDR3 is 14 amino acids long. V shed 6 bases and J shed 6 bases, with 17 bases lying between them. The germline CDR1 and CDR2 sequences are KGHSH and LQKENI. The CDR3 sequence is CASSQLARDDGYTF. The CDR3 nucleotides are TGTGCCAGCTCCCAACTGGCCAGGGACGATGGCTACACCTTC.

The V call is TRBV20-1, the J call TRBJ2-1; D call uncertain. Per the germline V gene, CDR1 is DFQATT and CDR2 is SNEGSKA (reference sequence). Trimming took off 0 bases at V and 7 bases at J, with 7 bases between the two ends. The CDR3 is made up of 12 amino acids. The CDR3 here is CSARDRWNEQFF. In DNA, the CDR3 is TGCAGTGCTAGAGATCGGTGGAATGAGCAGTTCTTC.

This clonotype was seen only a few times. The chain employs TRBV5-1 and TRBJ2-7; the D gene is possibly TRBD2 (6 bases). Germline values: CDR1 SGHRS, CDR2 YFSETQ. This CDR3 contains 14 residues. V was clipped by 8 bases and J by 2 bases, with 17 bases between them. The DNA of the CDR3 is TGCGCCAGTACTCGGGACTCCGGAACCTACGAGCAGTACTTC. As protein: CASTRDSGTYEQYF.

This clonotype was seen at least ten times. The rearrangement links TRBV12-3 or TRBV12-4 to TRBJ2-7; D call uncertain. V lost 1 base and J lost 5, with 3 bases in between. CDR3 length: 11 residues. The CDR3 reads CASSLDHEQYF. CDR3 nucleotides: TGTGCCAGCAGTTTAGACCACGAGCAGTACTTC.

This clonotype was counted at least ten times. The chain has TRBV12-3 or TRBV12-4 and TRBJ1-2; possibly TRBD1 for D (6 bases). V shed 6 bases and J shed 3 bases, with 11 bases lying between them. This CDR3 region has 13 residues. CDR3 nucleotide sequence: TGTGCCAGCAGCTTGGGGGGGCACTATGGCTACACCTTC. Amino acid sequence: CASSLGGHYGYTF.

This clonotype was observed at least ten times. The gene calls are TRBV5-1 and TRBJ1-5, with 10 bases matching TRBD1. CDR1 is SGHRS, CDR2 YFSETQ, per germline. V lost 4 bases to trimming and J lost 9 bases; unmatched junction nucleotides: 7. The CDR3 covers 14 residues. This CDR3 reads CASSPGQGQGPQHF. As DNA, the CDR3 is TGCGCCAGCAGCCCGGGACAGGGGCAGGGGCCCCAGCATTTT.

This clonotype has a handful of counts. The chain combines TRBV4-3 with TRBJ2-5; 8 bases match TRBD1. The CDR3 runs 14 residues. Germline assignment: CDR1 LGHNA and CDR2 YSLEER. Unmatched junction bases numbered 9, after V lost 3 bases and J lost 9 bases. The CDR3 here is CASSQGTGPRAQYF. The CDR3 DNA sequence: TGCGCCAGCAGCCAGGGGACAGGCCCCCGGGCCCAGTACTTC.

This clonotype was picked up a small number of times. The rearrangement joins TRBV5-1 to TRBJ1-5; no reliable D call. CDR1 SGHRS and CDR2 YFSETQ come from the germline V gene. Deletions cut 4 bases from V and 7 bases from J, with 12 bases between. The CDR3 runs to 13 residues. CDR3 sequence (DNA): TGCGCCAGCAGCCTCCGACCGAACCAGCCCCAGCATTTT. Amino acids: CASSLRPNQPQHF.